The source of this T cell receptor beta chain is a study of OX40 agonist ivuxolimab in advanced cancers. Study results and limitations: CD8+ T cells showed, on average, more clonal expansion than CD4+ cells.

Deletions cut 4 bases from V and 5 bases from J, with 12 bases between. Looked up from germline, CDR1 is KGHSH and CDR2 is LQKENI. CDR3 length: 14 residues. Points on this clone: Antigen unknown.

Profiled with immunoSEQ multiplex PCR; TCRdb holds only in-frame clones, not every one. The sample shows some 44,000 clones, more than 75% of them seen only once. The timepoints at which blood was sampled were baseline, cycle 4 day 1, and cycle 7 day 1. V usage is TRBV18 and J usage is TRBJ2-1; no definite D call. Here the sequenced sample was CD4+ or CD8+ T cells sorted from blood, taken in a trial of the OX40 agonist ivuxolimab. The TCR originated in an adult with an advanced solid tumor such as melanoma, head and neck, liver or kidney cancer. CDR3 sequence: CASSLDIGDNEQFF. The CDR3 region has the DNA TGTGCCAGCTCACTCGATATAGGAGACAATGAGCAGTTCTTC.